The entry below gives a single TCR beta chain sequence along with its context. No antigen is known for it. The data originate from a study of vaccination effects on CD4 cells after COVID-19. The CDR3 covers 16 residues. Germline V gene data show CDR1 as SGHTS and CDR2 as YDEGEE. V lost 5 bases and J lost 6, with 21 bases in between. The protocol was immunoSEQ multiplex PCR, while the TCRdb copy is restricted to in-frame clones and leaves out a portion. The profile shows about 59,000 clones, approximately 78% of them singletons. Under the ViraFEST assay, PBMC were stimulated with viral peptide pools so that antigen-specific CD4+ T cells expanded. Sequencing was performed afterwards. The culture ran for less than 12 days, and then CD4+ T cells were isolated. Each participant was administered two doses of either the BNT162b2 or the mRNA-1273 vaccine.

The receptor comes from a human donor who received a COVID-19 vaccine. The source was CD4+ T cells from PBMCs cultured with HCoV-OC43 spike peptides, collected after COVID-19 vaccination. Described subset: HCoV-OC43 spike overlapping peptide pool stimulation. The V and J genes are TRBV5-8 and TRBJ1-5; perhaps TRBD1 as D (6 bases). The chain's CDR3 is CASSPTTGLMGQPQHF. The CDR3, as DNA: TGTGCCAGCAGTCCTACAACAGGGCTTATGGGTCAGCCCCAGCATTTT.